This T cell receptor beta chain was captured in a study of Ad26.COV2.S vaccination and SARS-CoV-2 variants. About this clone: Its matching antigen is unknown.

Generated by immunoSEQ multiplex PCR, the TCRdb table keeps only in-frame clones and is missing some. This sample carries approximately 460,000 clones, 80% to 90% of them seen once, and the ten largest clones take over 1.5%. Findings of the study overall: The TCR-based breadth and depth measures might underestimate overall T cell responses.

Treatment given: some 20 received Ad26.COV2.S at low or high dose, single or two shots; several received placebo; per-sample allocation not given. Vaccine and placebo recipients were sampled on day 63 after the first injection. The receptor's source is a person aged 18 to 59 who received the Ad26.COV2.S COVID-19 vaccine or a placebo. The input for sequencing was peripheral blood, taken in a trial of Ad26.COV2.S vaccine versus placebo.

CDR3 sequence reads: CASQDSRGEKLFF. The CDR3 DNA reads TGCGCCAGCCAGGACAGTCGAGGGGAAAAACTGTTTTTT. The chain couples TRBV10-1 to TRBJ1-4; tentatively, D is TRBD1 (6 bases). Trimming cost V 8 bases and J 8 bases, with 15 bases left between them. The CDR3 runs 13 residues. The germline V gene has CDR1 WNHNN and CDR2 SYGVQD (reference sequence).